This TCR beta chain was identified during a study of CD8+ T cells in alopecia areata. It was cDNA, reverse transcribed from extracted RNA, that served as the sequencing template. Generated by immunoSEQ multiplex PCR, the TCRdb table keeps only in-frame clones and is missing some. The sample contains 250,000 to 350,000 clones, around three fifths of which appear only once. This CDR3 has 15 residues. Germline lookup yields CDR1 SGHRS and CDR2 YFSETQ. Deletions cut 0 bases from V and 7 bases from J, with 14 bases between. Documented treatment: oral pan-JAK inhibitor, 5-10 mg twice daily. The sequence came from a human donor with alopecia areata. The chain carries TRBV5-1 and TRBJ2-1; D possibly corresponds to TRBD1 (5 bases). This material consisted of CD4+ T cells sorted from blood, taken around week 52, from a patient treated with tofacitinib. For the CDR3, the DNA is TGCGCCAGCAGCTTGGCTGCAGGGTTAAGGAATGAGCAGTTCTTC. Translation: CASSLAAGLRNEQFF.